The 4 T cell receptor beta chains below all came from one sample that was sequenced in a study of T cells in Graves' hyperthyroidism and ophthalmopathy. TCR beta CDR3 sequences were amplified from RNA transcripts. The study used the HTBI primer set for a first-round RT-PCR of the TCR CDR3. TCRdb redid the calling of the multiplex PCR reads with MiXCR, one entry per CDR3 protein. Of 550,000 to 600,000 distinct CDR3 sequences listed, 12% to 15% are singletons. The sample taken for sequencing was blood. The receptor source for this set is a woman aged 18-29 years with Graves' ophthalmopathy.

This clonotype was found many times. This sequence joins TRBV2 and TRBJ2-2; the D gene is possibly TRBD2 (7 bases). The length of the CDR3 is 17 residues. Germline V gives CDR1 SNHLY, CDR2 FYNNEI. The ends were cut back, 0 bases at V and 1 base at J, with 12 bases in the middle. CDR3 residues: CASSEAGGAGNTGELFF. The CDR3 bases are TGTGCCAGCAGTGAAGCGGGGGGGGCAGGGAACACCGGGGAGCTGTTTTTT.

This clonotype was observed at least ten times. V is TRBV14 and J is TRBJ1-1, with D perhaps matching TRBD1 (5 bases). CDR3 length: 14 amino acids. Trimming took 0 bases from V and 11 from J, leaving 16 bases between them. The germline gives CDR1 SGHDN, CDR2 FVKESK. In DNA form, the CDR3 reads TGTGCCAGCAGCCAAGATGGAGGCAGGGTAGCGGCTTTCTTT. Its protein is CASSQDGGRVAAFF.

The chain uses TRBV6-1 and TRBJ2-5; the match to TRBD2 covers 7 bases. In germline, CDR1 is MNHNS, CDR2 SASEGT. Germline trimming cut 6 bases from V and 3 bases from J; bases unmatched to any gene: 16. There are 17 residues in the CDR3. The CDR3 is CASRARLGLGLEETQYF. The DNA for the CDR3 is TGTGCCAGCAGGGCCAGATTGGGGCTAGGACTAGAAGAGACCCAGTACTTC.

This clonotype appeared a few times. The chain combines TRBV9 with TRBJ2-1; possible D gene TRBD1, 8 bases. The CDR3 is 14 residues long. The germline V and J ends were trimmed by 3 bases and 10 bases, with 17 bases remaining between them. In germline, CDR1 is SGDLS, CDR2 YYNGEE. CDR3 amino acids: CASSAQTGGGEQFF. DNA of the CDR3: TGTGCCAGCAGCGCCCAAACAGGGGGAGGGGAGCAGTTCTTC.